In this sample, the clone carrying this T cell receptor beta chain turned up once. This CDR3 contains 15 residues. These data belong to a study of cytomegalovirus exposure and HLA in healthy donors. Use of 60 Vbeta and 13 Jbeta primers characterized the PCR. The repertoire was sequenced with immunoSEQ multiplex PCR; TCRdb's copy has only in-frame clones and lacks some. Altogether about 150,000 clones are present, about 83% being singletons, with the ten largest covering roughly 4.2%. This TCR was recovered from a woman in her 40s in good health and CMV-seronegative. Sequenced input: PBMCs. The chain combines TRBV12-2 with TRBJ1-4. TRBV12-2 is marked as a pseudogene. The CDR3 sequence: CASRPGRRGNEKLFF. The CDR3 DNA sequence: TGTGCAAGTCGCCCGGGGAGGAGGGGCAATGAAAAACTGTTTTTT.